A single sample is the source of the 10 T cell receptor beta chains below, sequenced in a study of tissue T cells after allogeneic stem cell transplantation. Clones were read by immunoSEQ multiplex PCR, and TCRdb kept only the in-frame ones, dropping some. The profile shows 25,000 to 30,000 clones, approximately 83% of them singletons. The sample was blood, taken before transplantation. The source is a woman aged 18-55 years who later had graft-versus-host disease after an allogeneic stem cell transplant.

The chain combines TRBV5-1 with TRBJ2-5, with D possibly being TRBD1 or TRBD2 (6 bases each). The CDR3 runs 16 residues. In germline, CDR1 is SGHRS, CDR2 YFSETQ. V lost 4 bases, J lost 2 bases, and 18 bases lay in between. Here the CDR3 reads CASSPRGGGNQETQYF. The CDR3 nucleotides read TGCGCCAGCAGCCCCCGTGGAGGGGGGAATCAAGAGACCCAGTACTTC.

The V call is TRBV5-1, the J call TRBJ2-1; 12 positions agree with TRBD2. V gave up 7 bases and J gave up 7 bases; unmatched junction bases: 9. From germline, CDR1 is SGHRS and CDR2 YFSETQ. The CDR3 is 15 amino acids. As DNA, the CDR3 is TGCGCCAGCTCAATTAGGACTAGCGGGGAAAATGAGCAGTTCTTC. It yields the protein CASSIRTSGENEQFF.

This clone has only one observation. In DNA, the CDR3 is TGTGCCAGCAGCCAAGTTCTAGCGGGGTACACCGGGGAGCTGTTTTTT. The encoded protein is CASSQVLAGYTGELFF. This chain uses TRBV4-2 with TRBJ2-2, with 9 nucleotides matching TRBD2. This CDR3 is 16 amino acids long. V was pared by 1 base and J by 3 bases, with 3 bases of the junction left unmatched. Germline lookup yields CDR1 LGHNA and CDR2 YNFKEQ.

The rearrangement uses TRBV2 and TRBJ2-1; D call uncertain. The CDR3 consists of 11 residues. Per germline, CDR1 SNHLY and CDR2 FYNNEI. Trimming removed 7 bases at V and 5 bases at J, with 6 bases between. The CDR3: CASNQDNEQFF. CDR3 DNA sequence: TGTGCCAGCAACCAGGACAATGAGCAGTTCTTC.

The V call is TRBV3-1 (or the pseudogene TRBV3-2), the J call TRBJ1-1, with 10 bases aligning to TRBD1. This CDR3 contains 17 residues. The germline V gene encodes CDR1 LGHDT and CDR2 YNNKEL (reference sequence). V was pared by 0 bases and J by 0 bases, with 4 bases of the junction left unmatched. The CDR3 protein is CASSQDWTGGMNTEAFF. For the CDR3, the DNA is TGTGCCAGCAGCCAAGATTGGACAGGGGGGATGAACACTGAAGCTTTCTTT.

The V call is TRBV6-5, the J call TRBJ2-1; 10 bases align to TRBD2. J gave up 7 bases and V 0 bases, and 6 bases lay outside the gene matches. CDR3 size: 16 residues. Germline V lookup: CDR1 MNHEY, CDR2 SVGAGI. CDR3 in amino acids: CASSYSGVAGGNEQFF. The CDR3 DNA reads as TGTGCCAGCAGTTACTCCGGGGTAGCGGGGGGAAATGAGCAGTTCTTC.

The rearrangement uses TRBV4-1 and TRBJ2-5; TRBD1 matches 12 bases. Germline V lookup: CDR1 MGHRA, CDR2 YSYEKL. This CDR3 contains 16 residues. V lost 3 bases to trimming and J lost 4 bases; unmatched junction nucleotides: 6. The CDR3 spells CASSQRGQGARETQYF. CDR3 DNA: TGCGCCAGCAGCCAGAGGGGACAGGGGGCGCGAGAGACCCAGTACTTC.

The V call is TRBV6-5, the J call TRBJ1-1; D not resolved. This CDR3 is built from 11 residues. The V end lost 6 bases, the J end lost 4 bases, and 6 bases lay between the germline ends. CDR1 is MNHEY, CDR2 SVGAGI, per germline. CDR3 sequence (DNA): TGTGCCAGCAGGACACTCACTGAAGCTTTCTTT. Protein product: CASRTLTEAFF.

The J gene is TRBJ1-2, the V gene TRBV5-1, with 9 nucleotides matching TRBD1. The V gene's germline CDR1 is SGHRS and CDR2 YFSETQ. This CDR3 has 14 amino acids. The ends lost 6 bases at V and 4 bases at J; junction bases unmatched: 7. CDR3 bases: TGCGCCAGCACCCCCGGGACAGGGACCTATGGCTACACCTTC. Protein product: CASTPGTGTYGYTF.

This sequence joins TRBV28 and TRBJ2-3; D could derive from TRBD1 or TRBD2 (6 bases each). This CDR3 has 13 amino acids. Germline-derived CDR1 and CDR2 are MDHEN and SYDVKM. V gave up 7 bases and J gave up 4 bases, with 12 bases separating them. CDR3: CASKRGDSDTQYF. CDR3 nucleotide sequence: TGTGCCAGCAAAAGGGGGGACTCAGATACGCAGTATTTT.